This T cell receptor (beta chain) was identified in a study of cytomegalovirus exposure and HLA in healthy donors. This PCR relied on a set of 60 Vbeta primers and 13 Jbeta primers. The data were produced by immunoSEQ multiplex PCR, yet TCRdb's version contains in-frame clones alone and is incomplete. The table includes approximately 38,000 clones, 70% to 85% detected once. Whole-study results and caveats: Published work reported that the classifier diagnosed cytomegalovirus status with high specificity and sensitivity. A later analysis linked a missense variant in DCLRE1C to the trimming of TCR beta V and J genes.

Germline V gene data show CDR1 as LNHDA and CDR2 as SQIVND (reference sequence). This CDR3 spans 15 amino acids. Trimming took off 5 bases at V and 3 bases at J, with 15 bases between the two ends. On this clone itself: Antigen: not known.

Healthy bone marrow donors formed the donor group. The receptor comes from a woman between 18 and 29 years old in good health and CMV-seronegative. The chain uses TRBV19 and TRBJ2-3; perhaps TRBD2 as D (6 bases). Sequenced sample: PBMCs. The DNA for the CDR3 is TGTGCCAGTAGTCCGCGCGACAGCGGGACAGATACGCAGTATTTT. Amino acids: CASSPRDSGTDTQYF.